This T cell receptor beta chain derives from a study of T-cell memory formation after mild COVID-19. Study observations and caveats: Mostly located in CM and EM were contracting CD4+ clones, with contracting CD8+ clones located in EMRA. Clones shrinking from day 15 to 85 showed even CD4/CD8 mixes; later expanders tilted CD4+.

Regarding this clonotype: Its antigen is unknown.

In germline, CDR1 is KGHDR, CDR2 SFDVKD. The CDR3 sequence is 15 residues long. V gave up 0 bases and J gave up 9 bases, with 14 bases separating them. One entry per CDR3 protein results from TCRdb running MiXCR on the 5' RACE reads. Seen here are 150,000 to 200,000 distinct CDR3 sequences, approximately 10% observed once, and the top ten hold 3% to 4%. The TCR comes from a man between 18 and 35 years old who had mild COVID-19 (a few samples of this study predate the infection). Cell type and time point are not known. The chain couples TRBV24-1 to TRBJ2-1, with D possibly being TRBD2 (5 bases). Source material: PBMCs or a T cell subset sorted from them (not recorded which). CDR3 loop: CATSDLSDGESEQFF. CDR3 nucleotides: TGTGCCACCAGTGATTTGTCTGATGGGGAGAGTGAGCAGTTCTTC.